These 23 T cell receptor beta chains originate from one sample sequenced in a study of blood T cell repertoires in COVID-19. Clones were sequenced by immunoSEQ multiplex PCR, and TCRdb holds only the in-frame ones, with some missing. Seen here are just over 300,000 clones, roughly 90% observed once, and the top ten hold about 2%. Sequencing was done on a sample of peripheral blood. The receptors come from a man younger than 35 with active or convalescent COVID-19.

V and J are TRBV7-9 and TRBJ2-7, with TRBD2 identical over 15 bases. V dropped 4 bases and J dropped 6; count of bases not matched to a gene: 4. From germline, CDR1 is SEHNR and CDR2 FQNEAQ (reference sequence). There are 15 residues in the CDR3. In nucleotides, the CDR3 is TGTGCCAGCAGCTCCCCGGGACTAGCGGGAGGCGAGCAGTACTTC. Translating gives CASSSPGLAGGEQYF. The complete variable domain, with remaining parts taken from reference TRBV7-9 and TRBJ2-7, reads DTGVSQNPRHKITKRGQNVTFRCDPISEHNRLYWYRQTLGQGPEFLTYFQNEAQLEKSRLLSDRFSAERPKGSFSTLEIQRTEQGDSAMYLCASSSPGLAGGEQYFGPGTRLTVT.

The CDR3 DNA sequence: TGTGCCAGCAGCCAAGGTTGGGCAGTCTACAATGAGCAGTTCTTC. Protein sequence: CASSQGWAVYNEQFF. The chain recombines TRBV3-1 (or the pseudogene TRBV3-2) with TRBJ2-1, with D uncertain. CDR3 length equals 15 residues. V lost 1 base and J lost 3, with 10 bases in between. CDR1 LGHDT and CDR2 YNNKEL come from the germline V gene (reference sequence).

This chain connects TRBV7-3 to TRBJ2-1; 12 bases map to TRBD2. Germline trimming cut 8 bases from V and 5 bases from J; bases unmatched to any gene: 4. The V gene's germline CDR1 is SGHTA and CDR2 FQGTGA. The CDR3 loop spans 14 amino acids. Written as DNA, the CDR3 is TGTGCCAGCGCAACTAGCGGGAGGAACAATGAGCAGTTCTTC. Encoded protein: CASATSGRNNEQFF. Filled out from reference TRBV7-3 and TRBJ2-1, the complete variable domain reads GAGVSQTPSNKVTEKGKYVELRCDPISGHTALYWYRQSLGQGPEFLIYFQGTGAADDSGLPNDRFFAVRPEGSVSTLKIQRTERGDSAVYLCASATSGRNNEQFFGPGTRLTVL.

This clone was recorded only once. The rearrangement uses TRBV7-2 and TRBJ2-3, with 7 bases that match TRBD2. V lost 3 bases and J lost 4; bases outside the gene matches: 4. Per the germline V gene, CDR1 is SGHTA and CDR2 is FQGNSA. The CDR3 contains 14 residues. The CDR3 DNA is TGTGCCAGCAGCTTCGAGCGGGGTTCAGATACGCAGTATTTT. Translation gives CASSFERGSDTQYF.

The chain couples TRBV5-1 to TRBJ1-3; D not certain. Trimming shortened V by 4 bases and J by 0 bases, and 11 bases separated the two germline ends. Germline-derived CDR1 and CDR2 are SGHRS and YFSETQ. The CDR3 totals 15 residues. Written as DNA, the CDR3 is TGCGCCAGCAGCCCACGTCTACGCTCTGGAAACACCATATATTTT. Protein sequence: CASSPRLRSGNTIYF.

The chain combines TRBV19 with TRBJ1-6; D unclear. CDR1 and CDR2 (germline): LNHDA, SQIVND (reference sequence). CDR3 length: 12 residues. V was trimmed by 5 bases and J by 8 bases, leaving 7 bases between them. CDR3: CASSLGDSPLHF. For the CDR3, the DNA is TGTGCCAGTAGTCTAGGCGATTCACCCCTCCACTTT.

CDR3 DNA: TGTGCCAGCAGTTCGTCTCAGACAGGGGTTGGCCAGCCCCAGCATTTT. This translates into CASSSSQTGVGQPQHF. The chain has TRBV27 and TRBJ1-5; the match to TRBD1 covers 8 bases. The CDR3 spans 16 residues. V was clipped by 4 bases and J by 7 bases; unmatched bases: 12. Germline V gives CDR1 MNHEY, CDR2 SMNVEV (reference sequence).

This sequence joins TRBV3-1 (or the pseudogene TRBV3-2) and TRBJ1-1, with D uncertain. CDR1 LGHDT and CDR2 YNNKEL come from the germline V gene (reference sequence). V shed 4 bases and J shed 0 bases, with 6 bases lying between them. This CDR3 has 13 residues. CDR3 residues: CASSPRLNTEAFF. In DNA, the CDR3 is TGTGCCAGCAGCCCCAGGTTGAACACTGAAGCTTTCTTT.

The chain employs TRBV6-5 and TRBJ2-2, with 7 bases that match TRBD2. There are 15 residues in the CDR3. The trim removed 4 bases at V and 6 bases at J, leaving 8 bases unmatched. Germline lookup yields CDR1 MNHEY and CDR2 SVGAGI. The CDR3 region is CASSSSSGLSGELFF. CDR3 nucleotide sequence: TGTGCCAGCAGTTCAAGTAGCGGGTTGTCCGGGGAGCTGTTTTTT.

The chain combines TRBV3-1 (or the pseudogene TRBV3-2) with TRBJ2-7; no firm D call. CDR1 is LGHDT and CDR2 is YNNKEL in the germline V gene (reference sequence). V lost 2 bases, J lost 6 bases, and 20 bases lay in between. This CDR3 is built from 16 residues. The CDR3 DNA is TGTGCCAGCAGCCAACCTGGCGACTTAGATAGATCCGAGCAGTACTTC. This sequence encodes CASSQPGDLDRSEQYF.

The chain combines TRBV5-1 with TRBJ1-1; D possibly corresponds to TRBD1 (6 bases). Germline CDR1 and CDR2: SGHRS and YFSETQ. The CDR3 is 12 amino acids. V was shortened by 7 bases and J by 1 base, with 8 bases between the two germline ends. The CDR3 protein is CASRGQNTEAFF. The CDR3 nucleotides read TGCGCCAGCCGGGGACAGAACACTGAAGCTTTCTTT. The full variable domain, rest sourced from reference TRBV5-1 and TRBJ1-1, is KAGVTQTPRYLIKTRGQQVTLSCSPISGHRSVSWYQQTPGQGLQFLFEYFSETQRNKGNFPGRFSGRQFSNSRSEMNVSTLELGDSALYLCASRGQNTEAFFGQGTRLTVV.

The chain uses TRBV2 and TRBJ2-5; 8 nucleotides agree with TRBD2. The germline V gene has CDR1 SNHLY and CDR2 FYNNEI. V lost 4 bases and J lost 13; bases outside the gene matches: 11. The CDR3 is 13 amino acids. The CDR3 here is CASSVDSGASRYF. DNA of the CDR3: TGTGCCAGCAGTGTTGATAGCGGGGCCTCTCGGTACTTC.

V usage is TRBV9 and J usage is TRBJ2-5; 9 positions agree with TRBD2. This CDR3 region has 14 residues. The trim removed 6 bases at V and 4 bases at J, leaving 7 bases unmatched. CDR1 and CDR2 from the germline V gene are SGDLS and YYNGEE. The CDR3 coding sequence is TGTGCCAGCACCCGGACTAGCGAAGGAGAGACCCAGTACTTC. It codes for CASTRTSEGETQYF.

The gene calls are TRBV20-1 and TRBJ1-4, with 7 bases matching TRBD1. Germline CDR1 reads DFQATT; CDR2 reads SNEGSKA (reference sequence). V trimming: 3 bases; J trimming: 5 bases; junction bases outside the gene matches: 9. The CDR3 is 15 amino acids. As DNA, the CDR3 is TGCAGTGCTAGTGAGAACGACAGGGAGAATGAAAAACTGTTTTTT. Amino acids: CSASENDRENEKLFF.

The chain combines TRBV12-3 or TRBV12-4 with TRBJ1-2, with D hard to call. Trimming took 6 bases from V and 11 from J, leaving 16 bases between them. The CDR3 contains 12 residues. The CDR3 sequence is CASSLRTRGYTF. The CDR3 bases are TGTGCCAGCAGCCTACGAACCCGGGGTTACACCTTC.

V and J are TRBV4-1 and TRBJ2-3; TRBD2 aligns across 11 bases. Germline assignment: CDR1 MGHRA and CDR2 YSYEKL. The CDR3 length is 16 residues. Trimming took 3 bases from V and 5 from J; bases not matched to a gene: 7. As DNA, the CDR3 is TGCGCCAGCAGCCAGGCTAGCGGGAGGCAAAGAGATACGCAGTATTTT. Residues: CASSQASGRQRDTQYF.

The chain is built from TRBV6-6 and TRBJ2-6; TRBD1 might be the D (5 bases). This CDR3 region has 15 residues. Trimming cost V 8 bases and J 0 bases, with 11 bases left between them. Germline CDR1 reads MNHNY; CDR2 reads SVGAGI (reference sequence). The CDR3 sequence: CASSWQGSGANVLTF. CDR3 sequence (DNA): TGTGCCAGCTCTTGGCAGGGCTCTGGGGCCAACGTCCTGACTTTC.

V and J are TRBV28 and TRBJ1-1; 8 positions match TRBD1. Germline values: CDR1 MDHEN, CDR2 SYDVKM. The V and J ends lost 2 bases and 7 bases, in that order; junction bases with no gene match: 6. The CDR3 length is 14 residues. Here the CDR3 reads CASSLQGAYGEAFF. Written as DNA, the CDR3 is TGTGCCAGCAGTTTACAGGGGGCTTATGGTGAAGCTTTCTTT. The complete variable domain, with remaining parts taken from reference TRBV28 and TRBJ1-1, reads DVKVTQSSRYLVKRTGEKVFLECVQDMDHENMFWYRQDPGLGLRLIYFSYDVKMKEKGDIPEGYSVSREKKERFSLILESASTNQTSMYLCASSLQGAYGEAFFGQGTRLTVV.

The rearrangement joins TRBV27 to TRBJ1-6, with D hard to call. Germline-derived CDR1 and CDR2 are MNHEY and SMNVEV (reference sequence). This CDR3 has 12 amino acids. V was cut by 2 bases and J by 15 bases, with 11 bases left in between. DNA of the CDR3: TGTGCCAGCAGTTTACCAGGTTCGGTCCTCCACTTT. Encoded protein: CASSLPGSVLHF.

The gene calls are TRBV28 and TRBJ2-7, with TRBD2 identical over 7 bases. With V trimmed by 6 bases and J by 3 bases, 11 bases remained unmatched. The CDR3 has 15 amino acids. CDR1 is MDHEN, CDR2 SYDVKM, per germline. The CDR3 is CASSGSGKNLYEQYF. For the CDR3, the DNA is TGTGCCAGCAGCGGCAGCGGGAAGAATCTCTACGAGCAGTACTTC.

The chain employs TRBV14 and TRBJ2-1; 9 bases are shared with TRBD2. CDR1 SGHDN and CDR2 FVKESK come from the germline V gene. CDR3 length: 17 residues. The V gene end was trimmed by 2 bases and the J gene end by 2 bases; junction bases not matched to a gene: 7. As DNA, the CDR3 is TGTGCCAGCAGCCAACAGGTGACTAGCGGAACCTACAATGAGCAGTTCTTC. Its protein product is CASSQQVTSGTYNEQFF.

This clone was detected only once. This chain links TRBV5-1 with TRBJ1-2, with TRBD1 matching over 8 bases. The CDR3 is 16 amino acids. Germline V gene data show CDR1 as SGHRS and CDR2 as YFSETQ. V shed 0 bases and J 8 bases; nucleotides not matched to a gene: 12. The CDR3 nucleotides read TGCGCCAGCAGCTTGGCTTTCTTCGGACAGGGAGGCGGCTACACCTTC. This sequence encodes CASSLAFFGQGGGYTF.

The V gene is TRBV27, the J gene TRBJ1-1, with D possibly TRBD1 on 6 matching bases. The V and J ends lost 3 bases and 7 bases respectively, with 12 bases between them. The CDR3 has 13 residues. Germline CDR1 MNHEY, CDR2 SMNVEV (reference sequence). In DNA form, the CDR3 reads TGTGCCAGCAGTTTCTCCGGACAGCTTGAAGCTTTCTTT. This translates into CASSFSGQLEAFF.